The rows below give T cell receptor beta chains drawn from one sample of a study of blood T cell repertoires in COVID-19. TCRdb's copy holds only in-frame clones and misses some; the assay was immunoSEQ multiplex PCR. The sample yields more than 150,000 clones, roughly nine tenths seen once. Sequences were obtained from peripheral blood. All receptors derive from a woman in her forties with acute or convalescent COVID-19. The CDR3 runs from the conserved cysteine through the conserved F or W. A D gene is named only where the DNA matches it firmly. Size is stated for part of the rows, as once, few or many counts, or as a class when the clone is expanded.

CDR3 length: 13; clone size: -; V gene: TRBV19; D gene: TRBD2; J gene: TRBJ2-7; CDR3 DNA: TGTGCCAGTAGTAGCCTAGCGGGAGTTTCGCAGTACTTC; CDR3 protein: CASSSLAGVSQYF
CDR3 length: 20; clone size: -; V gene: TRBV19; D gene: TRBD2; J gene: TRBJ2-1; CDR3 DNA: TGTGCCAGTACCCCAGGGGCTAGCGGGAGGGCCTTACGCTCCTACAATGAGCAGTTCTTC; CDR3 protein: CASTPGASGRALRSYNEQFF
CDR3 length: 14; clone size: once; V gene: TRBV30; D gene: TRBD1; J gene: TRBJ2-1; CDR3 DNA: TGTGCCTGGGACCGACCGGGACAGAGTAATGAGCAGTTCTTC; CDR3 protein: CAWDRPGQSNEQFF
CDR3 length: 17; clone size: -; V gene: TRBV6-4; D gene: -; J gene: TRBJ2-6; CDR3 DNA: TGTGCCAGCAGTCCTAGGACGGACTACTCTGGGGCCAACGTCCTGACTTTC; CDR3 protein: CASSPRTDYSGANVLTF
CDR3 length: 15; clone size: -; V gene: TRBV7-2; D gene: TRBD1; J gene: TRBJ2-7; CDR3 DNA: TGTGCCAGCAGCTTAGAAGGGACAGGTCTTTACGAGCAGTACTTC; CDR3 protein: CASSLEGTGLYEQYF
CDR3 length: 14; clone size: once; V gene: TRBV19; D gene: TRBD1; J gene: TRBJ2-2; CDR3 DNA: TGTGCCAGTAGTATTCAGGGGGCCGCCGGGGAGCTGTTTTTT; CDR3 protein: CASSIQGAAGELFF
CDR3 length: 16; clone size: -; V gene: TRBV2; D gene: TRBD2; J gene: TRBJ2-6; CDR3 DNA: TGTGCCAGCAGGAGCGGGGGAACCTCTGGGGCCAACGTCCTGACTTTC; CDR3 protein: CASRSGGTSGANVLTF
CDR3 length: 13; clone size: -; V gene: TRBV30; D gene: -; J gene: TRBJ1-6; CDR3 DNA: TGTGCCTGGAGGTGGCAGGTTAATTCACCCCTCCACTTT; CDR3 protein: CAWRWQVNSPLHF
CDR3 length: 15; clone size: -; V gene: TRBV5-1; D gene: -; J gene: TRBJ2-3; CDR3 DNA: TGCGCCAGCAGCTTCGCGGACACCACGACAGATACGCAGTATTTT; CDR3 protein: CASSFADTTTDTQYF
CDR3 length: 16; clone size: -; V gene: TRBV6-1; D gene: TRBD1; J gene: TRBJ1-2; CDR3 DNA: TGTGCCAGCAGTGTGGACAGGTCCGCTCGGCACTATGGCTACACCTTC; CDR3 protein: CASSVDRSARHYGYTF